What follows describes a single T cell receptor beta chain. What it binds is unknown. The data were obtained in a study of shared clonotypes between healthy human individuals. Study-wide points: Non-shared clonotypes were found to have lower generation probabilities than the clonotypes that were shared by all four of the sorted-subset donors.

Naive CD8 cells comprised CD45RO-negative, CCR7-positively selected cells, excluding terminally differentiated effector memory CD45RA+ cells. Germline-derived CDR1 and CDR2 are SGHTS and YDEGEE. The V end lost 4 bases, the J end lost 0 bases, and 17 bases lay between the germline ends. The CDR3 length is 16 residues. Assay: immunoSEQ multiplex PCR; the TCRdb copy retains only in-frame clones and omits some. The table has roughly 2 million clones, about 95% seen once. The chain combines TRBV5-8 with TRBJ2-7, with a weak D call TRBD1 (6 bases). What was sequenced was naive CD8+ T cells sorted from blood. The source is a young man in good health. The CDR3 protein is CASSGSLDSSSYEQYF. The CDR3 region has the DNA TGTGCCAGCAGCGGGTCTTTGGACAGTAGCTCCTACGAGCAGTACTTC.